Here is one T cell receptor beta chain with its context. As yet, its antigen is unknown. The entry originates in a study of cytomegalovirus exposure and HLA in healthy donors. Background on the study: Inside one of the first data releases sat about 85 million unique TCRs taken from HLA-typed donors. Among the roughly 400 genotyped donors, 65% to 85% were placed in the Caucasian-associated ancestry cluster. General study points: Later analysis identified a missense DCLRE1C variant that was linked to TCR beta V- and J-gene trimming.

With 60 Vbeta and 13 Jbeta primers, the PCR was carried out. The method was immunoSEQ multiplex PCR; TCRdb's version includes in-frame clones alone and lacks a portion of them. The table lists some 130,000 clones, approximately 90% of them singletons. The sequencing sample was made of PBMCs. The TCR was taken from a woman in her 30s in good health and CMV-seronegative.

The CDR3 is CASSLVLPQGAYEQYF. The CDR3 coding sequence is TGTGCCAGCAGCTTAGTCCTTCCACAGGGGGCCTACGAGCAGTACTTC. The V gene is TRBV7-9, the J gene TRBJ2-7; 8 bases are a match to TRBD1. Per germline, CDR1 SEHNR and CDR2 FQNEAQ (reference sequence). The V segment lost 1 base and the J segment 2 bases; nucleotides outside the gene matches: 7. This CDR3 spans 16 amino acids. Full variable domain (rest looked up from reference TRBV7-9 and TRBJ2-7): DTGVSQNPRHKITKRGQNVTFRCDPISEHNRLYWYRQTLGQGPEFLTYFQNEAQLEKSRLLSDRFSAERPKGSFSTLEIQRTEQGDSAMYLCASSLVLPQGAYEQYFGPGTRLTVT.